Listed here are 6 T cell receptor beta chains from one sample, sequenced in a study of human T cells and chemical hapten exposure. The sample's time point: patch test 2, 6 weeks after DPC sensitization. Treatment denoted: therapeutic diphenylcyclopropenone sensitization with weekly scalp DPC. Each CDR3 protein is one row after TCRdb ran MiXCR on the RACE reads. Of under 75,000 distinct CDR3 sequences in the sample, 8.5% are singletons; the top ten hold around 3.5%. This material consisted of whole blood, taken in connection with sensitization to the hapten diphenylcyclopropenone (DPC). These receptors were collected from a woman aged 45 to 65 with alopecia areata. Some clones in this sample may be carry-over from other donors' samples.

This clonotype was seen more than once but under ten times. The rearrangement links TRBV19 to TRBJ2-2; D gene uncertain. This CDR3 has 12 residues. CDR1 is LNHDA and CDR2 is SQIVND in the germline V gene (reference sequence). Trimming left V 3 bases short and J 8 bases short, with 7 bases between. The CDR3 region is CASSMGRGELFF. The CDR3 DNA follows: TGTGCCAGTAGTATGGGTAGAGGGGAGCTGTTTTTT. Full variable domain (missing parts from reference TRBV19 and TRBJ2-2): DGGITQSPKYLFRKEGQNVTLSCEQNLNHDAMYWYRQDPGQGLRLIYYSQIVNDFQKGDIAEGYSVSREKKESFPLTVTSAQKNPTAFYLCASSMGRGELFFGEGSRLTVL.

The V gene is TRBV11-2, the J gene TRBJ2-3; a weak D match, TRBD2 (6 bases). Deletions cut 3 bases from V and 2 bases from J, with 12 bases between. Germline V lookup: CDR1 SGHAT, CDR2 FQNNGV. This CDR3 has 15 amino acids. The CDR3 reads CASSFTAGSTDTQYF. In DNA form, the CDR3 reads TGTGCCAGCAGCTTTACCGCGGGATCCACAGATACGCAGTATTTT.

The V and J genes are TRBV6-5 and TRBJ2-7; the D gene is possibly TRBD2 (6 bases). Germline CDR1 is MNHEY and CDR2 is SVGAGI. Trimming removed 8 bases from V and 0 bases from J, with 11 bases in between. There are 13 residues in the CDR3. CDR3: CASGGGNSYEQYF. CDR3 in DNA: TGTGCCAGCGGGGGAGGTAACTCCTACGAGCAGTACTTC.

V and J are TRBV6-5 and TRBJ2-3; 8 bases are shared with TRBD2. Trimming at V came to 4 bases and at J to 1 base, leaving 4 bases not matched to a gene. This CDR3 comprises 15 residues. The germline CDR1 and CDR2 sequences are MNHEY and SVGAGI. The CDR3 coding sequence is TGTGCCAGCAGTTCCGGGGGGGCCGGCACAGATACGCAGTATTTT. This codes for CASSSGGAGTDTQYF.

This clonotype occurred many times. CDR3 sequence: CASSLGDRAWTF. The CDR3, as DNA: TGTGCCAGCAGTCTAGGGGACCGGGCATGGACCTTC. The chain uses TRBV12-3 or TRBV12-4 and TRBJ1-2; the D gene is possibly TRBD1 (5 bases). The CDR3 runs 12 residues. Trimming shortened V by 5 bases and J by 14 bases, and 18 bases separated the two germline ends.

V usage is TRBV27 and J usage is TRBJ2-3; D gene uncertain. V dropped 11 bases and J dropped 4 bases, with 25 bases sitting between them. This CDR3 is built from 16 residues. Germline V gene sequence: CDR1 MNHEY, CDR2 SMNVEV (reference sequence). The CDR3 nucleotides read TGTGCCCGAAAGGATACGGCAGCCGCCGGCCCAGATACGCAGTATTTT. It translates to CARKDTAAAGPDTQYF.